This entry lists 27 T cell receptor beta chains sequenced from one sample in a study of shared clonotypes between healthy human individuals. TCRdb keeps only in-frame clones here, not all; method: immunoSEQ multiplex PCR. Of 1.5 million to 2.5 million clones in the sample, about 95% were seen once. Naive CD8 populations comprised CD45RO-negative cells positively selected for CCR7, excluding terminally differentiated effector memory CD45RA+ cells. The sample taken for sequencing was naive CD8+ T cells sorted from blood. Source of these receptors: a man aged 18 to 29 in good health.

This chain links TRBV29-1 with TRBJ2-1; D not resolved. The CDR3 covers 16 residues. Per the germline V gene, CDR1 is SQVTM and CDR2 is ANQGSEA. V was pared by 1 base and J by 5 bases, with 18 bases between. The CDR3 DNA follows: TGCAGCGTTGAAGCTACTCTAGATGTGGGTAACAATGAGCAGTTCTTC. Amino acids: CSVEATLDVGNNEQFF.

The chain combines TRBV5-6 with TRBJ2-1; D perhaps matches TRBD1 (6 bases). The V gene lost 0 bases and the J gene lost 4 bases, with 14 bases spanning the gap. CDR3 length equals 16 residues. In germline, CDR1 is SGHDT, CDR2 YYEEEE. Written as DNA, the CDR3 is TGTGCCAGCAGCTTGGGTCAGGGGACGGGGTACAATGAGCAGTTCTTC. It encodes CASSLGQGTGYNEQFF.

The chain employs TRBV4-3 and TRBJ1-4, with a weak D call TRBD1 (6 bases). Trimming took off 0 bases at V and 6 bases at J, with 17 bases between the two ends. The CDR3 is 17 residues long. Per the germline V gene, CDR1 is LGHNA and CDR2 is YSLEER. CDR3 amino acids: CASSQEGAGEYDEKLFF. The CDR3 nucleotides read TGCGCCAGCAGCCAAGAGGGTGCAGGGGAATATGATGAAAAACTGTTTTTT.

The chain combines TRBV11-2 with TRBJ2-5; 9 positions agree with TRBD1. The length of the CDR3 is 14 residues. The V segment lost 5 bases and the J segment 3 bases; nucleotides outside the gene matches: 4. Per germline, CDR1 SGHAT and CDR2 FQNNGV. CDR3 residues: CASSHWDREETQYF. CDR3 nucleotide sequence: TGTGCCAGCAGCCATTGGGACAGGGAAGAGACCCAGTACTTC.

V and J are TRBV29-1 and TRBJ2-7, with D maybe TRBD2 (6 bases). V was shortened by 0 bases and J by 0 bases, with 6 bases between the two germline ends. The CDR3 contains 13 residues. CDR1 and CDR2 (germline): SQVTM, ANQGSEA. CDR3 region: CSVEDSGSYEQYF. CDR3 coding DNA: TGCAGCGTTGAAGATAGCGGCTCCTACGAGCAGTACTTC.

The genes are TRBV9 and TRBJ1-4; no definite D call. This CDR3 region has 14 residues. In germline, CDR1 is SGDLS, CDR2 YYNGEE. V dropped 0 bases and J dropped 8 bases, with 11 bases sitting between them. In DNA, the CDR3 is TGTGCCAGCAGCGTAGCTGGCGGGGAGGAAAAACTGTTTTTT. Amino acid sequence: CASSVAGGEEKLFF.

The chain uses TRBV13 and TRBJ2-5; weak D call: TRBD2 (7 bases). The CDR3 runs 13 residues. Trimming took 5 bases from V and 4 from J, leaving 11 bases between them. Germline V gene data show CDR1 as PRHDT and CDR2 as FYEKMQ (reference sequence). The CDR3 coding sequence is TGTGCCAGCAGCCGGGGGGCCGGAGAGACCCAGTACTTC. Translation: CASSRGAGETQYF.

Of note for this clone: Other DNA sequences in this specimen translate into the identical CDR3. This sequence joins TRBV11-2 and TRBJ2-7; D unclear. Deletions cut 1 base from V and 3 bases from J, with 7 bases between. The germline V gene has CDR1 SGHAT and CDR2 FQNNGV. The CDR3 is made up of 13 amino acids. The CDR3 DNA sequence: TGTGCCAGCAGCTTAGGCCCTGACTACGAGCAGTACTTC. This gives the protein CASSLGPDYEQYF.

The gene calls are TRBV2 and TRBJ2-2; D might be TRBD2 (5 bases). CDR1 SNHLY and CDR2 FYNNEI come from the germline V gene. V lost 0 bases and J lost 5, with 16 bases in between. The CDR3 has 17 residues. Here the CDR3 reads CASSEALPGMNTGELFF. Here the CDR3 DNA reads TGTGCCAGCAGTGAAGCCCTACCGGGGATGAATACCGGGGAGCTGTTTTTT.

The gene calls are TRBV27 and TRBJ2-2, with a weak D call TRBD2 (6 bases). Trimming took 6 bases from V and 1 from J, leaving 18 bases between them. The CDR3 runs 17 residues. The germline V gene has CDR1 MNHEY and CDR2 SMNVEV (reference sequence). CDR3 coding DNA: TGTGCCAGCAGAATTCTCCCTGTGGGAGGGAACACCGGGGAGCTGTTTTTT. As protein: CASRILPVGGNTGELFF.

This rearrangement joins TRBV7-9 to TRBJ2-1, with 11 positions matching TRBD2. V lost 3 bases to trimming and J lost 6 bases; unmatched junction nucleotides: 7. The CDR3 runs 16 residues. Germline lookup yields CDR1 SEHNR and CDR2 FQNEAQ (reference sequence). DNA of the CDR3: TGTGCCAGCAGCTTTGAACTAGCGGGGGTCTTCAATGAGCAGTTCTTC. This translates into CASSFELAGVFNEQFF.

This chain joins TRBV6-5 and TRBJ2-1; 8 bases line up with TRBD2. Losses at the gene ends were 7 bases for V and 7 bases for J; bases not matched to a gene: 9. CDR1 and CDR2 (germline): MNHEY, SVGAGI. The CDR3 spans 14 residues. CDR3 protein: CASNFRTSLNEQFF. The CDR3 region has the DNA TGTGCCAGCAATTTTAGGACTAGCTTGAATGAGCAGTTCTTC.

This rearrangement joins TRBV5-4 to TRBJ2-3; tentative D call: TRBD1 (8 bases). Looked up from germline, CDR1 is SGHNT and CDR2 is YYREEE (reference sequence). This CDR3 has 15 residues. V lost 4 bases and J lost 5, with 17 bases in between. The CDR3 sequence: CASSESTGGVDTQYF. The CDR3 DNA reads TGTGCCAGCAGCGAGAGCACAGGGGGGGTAGATACGCAGTATTTT.

The V gene is TRBV30, the J gene TRBJ2-3; the match to TRBD2 covers 8 bases. The CDR3 loop spans 15 amino acids. V lost 3 bases and J lost 2; bases outside the gene matches: 7. Germline V gene lookup returns CDR1 GTSNPN and CDR2 SVGIG (reference sequence). This CDR3 reads CAWRGGGYFTDTQYF. CDR3 bases: TGTGCCTGGAGAGGCGGGGGGTACTTCACAGATACGCAGTATTTT.

As to this clone: Within the sample, other DNA sequences also encode this same CDR3. This chain joins TRBV7-9 and TRBJ1-5; TRBD1 might be the D (5 bases). From germline, CDR1 is SEHNR and CDR2 FQNEAQ (reference sequence). The CDR3 sequence is 14 residues long. Trimming shortened V by 1 base and J by 4 bases, and 8 bases separated the two germline ends. The CDR3 reads CASSLGGTNQPQHF. Written as DNA, the CDR3 is TGTGCCAGCAGCTTAGGGGGCACTAATCAGCCCCAGCATTTT.

This chain connects TRBV7-8 to TRBJ2-3; D is ambiguous. This CDR3 is 14 amino acids long. Germline-derived CDR1 and CDR2 are SGHVS and FQNEAQ. The V end lost 5 bases, the J end lost 2 bases, and 11 bases lay between the germline ends. DNA of the CDR3: TGTGCCAGCAGCCCGTATAGGGTCACAGATACGCAGTATTTT. Protein sequence: CASSPYRVTDTQYF.

With regard to this clone: Other DNA sequences in the same sample also yield this CDR3. The rearrangement joins TRBV9 to TRBJ2-7, with a possible D match to TRBD2 (5 bases). This CDR3 spans 12 amino acids. V was trimmed by 3 bases and J by 5 bases, leaving 9 bases between them. The germline gives CDR1 SGDLS, CDR2 YYNGEE. CDR3 region: CASSGTGNEQYF. The CDR3 coding sequence is TGTGCCAGCAGCGGGACGGGGAACGAGCAGTACTTC.

The chain joins TRBV4-1 to TRBJ2-3, with 10 bases matching TRBD1. The CDR3 consists of 15 residues. J lost 5 bases, V lost 6 bases, and 8 bases had no gene match. Germline-derived CDR1 and CDR2 are MGHRA and YSYEKL. This CDR3 is CASRADRGLVDTQYF. The CDR3 nucleotides read TGCGCCAGCAGGGCGGACAGGGGGTTGGTAGATACGCAGTATTTT.

The rearrangement uses TRBV2 and TRBJ1-3; the D gene is possibly TRBD1 (5 bases). Trimming removed 6 bases at V and 0 bases at J, with 15 bases between. From germline, CDR1 is SNHLY and CDR2 FYNNEI. The CDR3 runs 16 residues. For the CDR3, the DNA is TGTGCCAGCAGGGCCGGGACTTTGAGCTCTGGAAACACCATATATTTT. Its translation is CASRAGTLSSGNTIYF.

The J gene is TRBJ2-7, the V gene TRBV5-6, with 13 bases identical to TRBD2. The CDR3 length is 15 residues. Trimming cost V 3 bases and J 4 bases; bases outside gene matches: 4. Germline assignment: CDR1 SGHDT and CDR2 YYEEEE. The CDR3 spells CASSYGLAGAYEQYF. CDR3 nucleotides: TGTGCCAGCAGCTACGGACTAGCGGGAGCATACGAGCAGTACTTC.

A word on this clone: Distinct nucleotide sequences in the sample also encode this CDR3. This chain links TRBV12-5 with TRBJ1-5, with D unclear. This CDR3 is built from 11 residues. The V end lost 6 bases, the J end lost 3 bases, and 3 bases lay between the germline ends. The germline CDR1 and CDR2 sequences are LGHNT and FRNRAP. The CDR3, as DNA: TGTGCTAGTGGCCCCAATCAGCCCCAGCATTTT. Its protein is CASGPNQPQHF.

The genes are TRBV6-6 and TRBJ2-3; D call uncertain. Per the germline V gene, CDR1 is MNHNY and CDR2 is SVGAGI (reference sequence). The CDR3 runs 13 residues. Between the trimmed V and J ends, which lost 3 bases and 6 bases, there was a span of 10 bases. This CDR3 reads CASSYGTLDTQYF. Here the CDR3 DNA reads TGTGCCAGCAGTTATGGTACGTTGGATACGCAGTATTTT.

Details on this clone: Other DNA sequences in the sample encode the same CDR3. The chain combines TRBV4-3 with TRBJ1-1; D unresolved. The CDR3 sequence is 14 residues long. V was cut by 0 bases and J by 0 bases, with 5 bases left in between. The germline V gene encodes CDR1 LGHNA and CDR2 YSLEER. In nucleotides, the CDR3 is TGCGCCAGCAGCCAAGATCGCCTGAACACTGAAGCTTTCTTT. Translation: CASSQDRLNTEAFF.

This chain connects TRBV9 to TRBJ1-2; TRBD1 aligns across 7 bases. The CDR3 has 15 residues. CDR1 is SGDLS and CDR2 is YYNGEE in the germline V gene. V lost 4 bases to trimming and J lost 4 bases; unmatched junction nucleotides: 10. CDR3: CASSLGGGGGYGYTF. The CDR3, as DNA: TGTGCCAGCAGCCTCGGTGGAGGGGGCGGCTATGGCTACACCTTC.

The rearrangement joins TRBV2 to TRBJ1-4; D may be TRBD1 (5 bases). CDR1 is SNHLY, CDR2 FYNNEI, per germline. V was cut by 4 bases and J by 8 bases, with 14 bases left in between. The CDR3 consists of 14 residues. The CDR3 sequence is CASSVDSQNEKLFF. The CDR3 DNA sequence: TGTGCCAGCAGTGTTGACAGCCAAAACGAAAAACTGTTTTTT.

The V gene is TRBV27, the J gene TRBJ1-4, with a possible D match to TRBD1 (5 bases). There are 14 residues in the CDR3. V was trimmed by 2 bases and J by 7 bases, leaving 11 bases between them. CDR1 is MNHEY and CDR2 is SMNVEV in the germline V gene (reference sequence). The CDR3 DNA reads TGTGCCAGCAGTTTAGTAGGGGCCGCTGAAAAACTGTTTTTT. Translated, it gives CASSLVGAAEKLFF.

The rearrangement joins TRBV27 to TRBJ2-5; unclear D gene. The ends were cut back, 5 bases at V and 1 base at J, with 14 bases in the middle. Looked up from germline, CDR1 is MNHEY and CDR2 is SMNVEV (reference sequence). The CDR3 is 15 amino acids. In nucleotides, the CDR3 is TGTGCCAGCAGTCCCGTGGAATTACGCCAAGAGACCCAGTACTTC. Translating it yields CASSPVELRQETQYF.